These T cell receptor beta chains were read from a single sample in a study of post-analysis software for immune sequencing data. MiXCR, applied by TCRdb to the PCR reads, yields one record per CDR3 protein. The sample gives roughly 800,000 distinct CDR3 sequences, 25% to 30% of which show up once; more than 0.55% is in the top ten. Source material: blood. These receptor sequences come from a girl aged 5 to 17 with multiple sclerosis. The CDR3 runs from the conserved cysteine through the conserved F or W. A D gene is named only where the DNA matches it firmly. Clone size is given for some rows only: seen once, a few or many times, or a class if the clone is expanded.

cdr3_nt: TGCGCCAGCAGCACAAACAGGGCTACCTCCTACAATGAGCAGTTCTTC; cdr3_aa: CASSTNRATSYNEQFF; v_call: TRBV4-3; d_call: -; cdr3_length: 16; clone_size: few; j_call: TRBJ2-1
cdr3_nt: TGTGCCAGCAGCATCGTGGGACAGGCGTACGAGCAGTACTTC; cdr3_aa: CASSIVGQAYEQYF; v_call: TRBV28; d_call: TRBD1; cdr3_length: 14; clone_size: -; j_call: TRBJ2-7
cdr3_nt: TGCACCAGCAGCCCCGCCTTTGACGGGAGCTATGAGCAGTTCTTC; cdr3_aa: CTSSPAFDGSYEQFF; v_call: TRBV4-3; d_call: -; cdr3_length: 15; clone_size: -; j_call: TRBJ2-1
cdr3_nt: TGCAGTGCTAGCATGCGGGGAGGGTGGAATCAGCCCCAGCATTTT; cdr3_aa: CSASMRGGWNQPQHF; v_call: TRBV20-1; d_call: -; cdr3_length: 15; clone_size: few; j_call: TRBJ1-5
cdr3_nt: TGCGCCAGCAGCTCGAAAGGAGGTGAGCCTGGGGCCAACGTCCTGACTTTC; cdr3_aa: CASSSKGGEPGANVLTF; v_call: TRBV5-1; d_call: -; cdr3_length: 17; clone_size: -; j_call: TRBJ2-6
cdr3_nt: TGTGCCAGCACCTACTATGGGGGGAGGGCAGATACGCAGTATTTT; cdr3_aa: CASTYYGGRADTQYF; v_call: TRBV12-3/TRBV12-4; d_call: TRBD2; cdr3_length: 15; clone_size: few; j_call: TRBJ2-3
cdr3_nt: TGTGCCAGCAGAACTTGGGGGCAGACGAACCAAGAGACCCAGTACTTC; cdr3_aa: CASRTWGQTNQETQYF; v_call: TRBV7-8; d_call: -; cdr3_length: 16; clone_size: few; j_call: TRBJ2-5
cdr3_nt: TGCAGTGCTGACCACGGCTCCTACAATGAGCAGTTCTTC; cdr3_aa: CSADHGSYNEQFF; v_call: TRBV20-1; d_call: -; cdr3_length: 13; clone_size: -; j_call: TRBJ2-1
cdr3_nt: TGTGCCAGCTCACCACTGAATCTTCAGGGGATAAAGTATGGCTACACCTTC; cdr3_aa: CASSPLNLQGIKYGYTF; v_call: TRBV18; d_call: -; cdr3_length: 17; clone_size: -; j_call: TRBJ1-2
cdr3_nt: TGTGCCAGCAGCCCCGGAGGCGGGACCTACGAGCAGTTCTTC; cdr3_aa: CASSPGGGTYEQFF; v_call: TRBV6-2/TRBV6-3; d_call: -; cdr3_length: 14; clone_size: -; j_call: TRBJ2-1
cdr3_nt: TGTGCCAGCAGTTTGAGCGGGAGGGCTGGTGAGCAGTTCTTC; cdr3_aa: CASSLSGRAGEQFF; v_call: TRBV27; d_call: TRBD2; cdr3_length: 14; clone_size: -; j_call: TRBJ2-1
cdr3_nt: TGTGCCAGCAGCAGTGAGACTAGCGGGAGTACCAATGAGCAGTTCTTC; cdr3_aa: CASSSETSGSTNEQFF; v_call: TRBV13; d_call: TRBD2; cdr3_length: 16; clone_size: -; j_call: TRBJ2-1
cdr3_nt: TGCGCCAGCAGCCAAGTACTGTTGGGCAGGGGGCTATCGGGACTTGAAAAACTGTTTTTT; cdr3_aa: CASSQVLLGRGLSGLEKLFF; v_call: TRBV4-3; d_call: TRBD1; cdr3_length: 20; clone_size: -; j_call: TRBJ1-4
cdr3_nt: TGTGCCAGCAGTTTTGGGCAGGGCGGGGGGCAGCCCCAGCATTTT; cdr3_aa: CASSFGQGGGQPQHF; v_call: TRBV12-3/TRBV12-4; d_call: -; cdr3_length: 15; clone_size: -; j_call: TRBJ1-5
cdr3_nt: TGTGCCAGCCGACTTTCTGCTGGGGAGCTGTTTTTT; cdr3_aa: CASRLSAGELFF; v_call: TRBV12-3/TRBV12-4; d_call: -; cdr3_length: 12; clone_size: -; j_call: TRBJ2-2
cdr3_nt: TGTCGCAGGGGACCTGCATGGGAGACCCAGTACTTC; cdr3_aa: CRRGPAWETQYF; v_call: TRBV21-1; d_call: -; cdr3_length: 12; clone_size: few; j_call: TRBJ2-5
cdr3_nt: TGCGCCAGCAGCCCCAGGGGTAGTAATGAGCAGTTCTTC; cdr3_aa: CASSPRGSNEQFF; v_call: TRBV5-1; d_call: -; cdr3_length: 13; clone_size: few; j_call: TRBJ2-1
cdr3_nt: TGTGCCAACAACTCGAAGGTTGGGACAGGGACACAAGAGACCCAGTACTTC; cdr3_aa: CANNSKVGTGTQETQYF; v_call: TRBV6-4; d_call: TRBD1; cdr3_length: 17; clone_size: few; j_call: TRBJ2-5
cdr3_nt: TGTGCCAGCAGTTACTCCCCCCCGCGTCGTGCAGCCGAAAAACTGTTTTTT; cdr3_aa: CASSYSPPRRAAEKLFF; v_call: TRBV6-5; d_call: -; cdr3_length: 17; clone_size: -; j_call: TRBJ1-4
cdr3_nt: TGTGCCGGCACCCAAAGGACTAGCGGGGGGCCTCGCTGGAGAGATACGCAGTATTTT; cdr3_aa: CAGTQRTSGGPRWRDTQYF; v_call: TRBV7-2; d_call: TRBD2; cdr3_length: 19; clone_size: -; j_call: TRBJ2-3
cdr3_nt: TGTGCCAGCAGTTCCCTCGACAGCCGAATATACTATGGCTACACCTTC; cdr3_aa: CASSSLDSRIYYGYTF; v_call: TRBV6-5; d_call: -; cdr3_length: 16; clone_size: few; j_call: TRBJ1-2
cdr3_nt: TGTGCCAGCAGTTTCTTCTCAGGGAGGGACGAGCAGTACTTC; cdr3_aa: CASSFFSGRDEQYF; v_call: TRBV12-3/TRBV12-4; d_call: TRBD2; cdr3_length: 14; clone_size: few; j_call: TRBJ2-7
cdr3_nt: TGCGCCAGCAGCCCACTAAGGACTAGCGGGATCCACGAGCAGTACTTC; cdr3_aa: CASSPLRTSGIHEQYF; v_call: TRBV4-1; d_call: TRBD2; cdr3_length: 16; clone_size: -; j_call: TRBJ2-7